Below, 11 T cell receptor beta chains from the same sample are listed, as sequenced in a study of regulatory T cells in long-lasting Graves disease. In building TCR beta libraries, iRepertoire HTBI primers were used together with Arm-PCR of CDR3 regions. One entry per CDR3 protein results from TCRdb running MiXCR on the multiplex PCR reads. Among fewer than 650,000 distinct CDR3 sequences listed, 16% were seen once. Sample time point: newly diagnosed GD, antithyroid drugs for less than 3 months. PBMC-extracted RNA yielded the TCR library. The same specimen was also included in a second study, on T cells in Graves' hyperthyroidism and ophthalmopathy.

The sample here was peripheral blood mononuclear cells (PBMCs), taken at new diagnosis, from a patient treated with antithyroid drugs. The receptors were sampled from a woman aged 25 to 39 with Graves disease.

As for this clonotype: This sequence may be a read error, since a much larger clone differs from it by one base. The rearrangement uses TRBV29-1 and TRBJ1-4, with 8 bases that match TRBD1. V was pared by 6 bases and J by 8 bases, with 5 bases of the junction left unmatched. Per germline, CDR1 SQVTM and CDR2 ANQGSEA. CDR3 length: 12 amino acids. The CDR3 region has the DNA TGCAGCGTGCAGGGGGCGAGGGAAAAACTGTTTTTT. This gives the protein CSVQGAREKLFF. Using reference TRBV29-1 and TRBJ1-4 for the parts outside the CDR3, the full variable domain is SAVISQKPSRDICQRGTSLTIQCQVDSQVTMMFWYRQQPGQSLTLIATANQGSEATYESGFVIDKFPISRPNLTFSTLTVSNMSPEDSSIYLCSVQGAREKLFFGSGTQLSVL.

This clonotype came up many times. This chain connects TRBV15 to TRBJ2-1, with D possibly TRBD1 on 5 matching bases. Trimming stripped 3 bases from V and 0 bases from J, with 15 bases between. Germline V gives CDR1 LNHNV, CDR2 YYDKDF (reference sequence). The CDR3 has 17 residues. The CDR3 sequence is CATSSGGGASSYNEQFF. The CDR3 DNA reads as TGTGCCACCAGCAGCGGCGGTGGGGCGAGCTCCTACAATGAGCAGTTCTTC.

This clonotype was seen many times. The chain uses TRBV7-2 and TRBJ2-7, with D unresolved. V dropped 2 bases and J dropped 2 bases, with 13 bases sitting between them. The CDR3 consists of 15 residues. Germline V gives CDR1 SGHTA, CDR2 FQGNSA. The CDR3 loop reads CASSLLNSPTYEQYF. CDR3 in DNA: TGTGCCAGCAGCTTACTGAACTCCCCGACCTACGAGCAGTACTTC.

This clonotype has a count of ten or more. The rearrangement links TRBV20-1 to TRBJ2-7; no clear D. The CDR3 has 13 amino acids. The V and J ends lost 2 bases and 5 bases respectively, with 13 bases between them. Germline V gene data show CDR1 as DFQATT and CDR2 as SNEGSKA (reference sequence). Here the CDR3 DNA reads TGCAGTGCTAGACGGGTTAGTAGCCACGAGCAGTACTTC. Residues: CSARRVSSHEQYF.

This clonotype was found many times. The genes are TRBV5-6 and TRBJ1-5; D is unclear. This CDR3 has 14 residues. In germline, CDR1 is SGHDT, CDR2 YYEEEE. V dropped 5 bases and J dropped 6 bases, with 15 bases sitting between them. The CDR3 sequence is CASSLASGPQPQHF. DNA for the CDR3: TGTGCCAGCAGTTTAGCCTCGGGTCCTCAGCCCCAGCATTTT.

This clonotype was seen at least ten times. V is TRBV7-2 and J is TRBJ2-3; TRBD2 matches at 10 bases. Trimming at V came to 2 bases and at J to 4 bases, leaving 9 bases not matched to a gene. This CDR3 spans 17 amino acids. The V gene's germline CDR1 is SGHTA and CDR2 FQGNSA. CDR3 amino acids: CASSLLPSGSRADTQYF. For the CDR3, the DNA is TGTGCCAGCAGCTTACTGCCTAGCGGGAGTAGGGCAGATACGCAGTATTTT.

This clonotype was detected ten times or more. The chain links TRBV28 to TRBJ2-1, with TRBD2 identical over 8 bases. Germline CDR1 is MDHEN and CDR2 is SYDVKM. CDR3 length equals 16 residues. With V trimmed by 4 bases and J by 4 bases, 9 bases remained unmatched. The CDR3 DNA reads TGTGCCAGCAGTTCGCCGATAGCGGGGAAATACAATGAGCAGTTCTTC. This sequence encodes CASSSPIAGKYNEQFF.

This clonotype has just a few counts. The rearrangement joins TRBV29-1 to TRBJ2-3; perhaps TRBD2 as D (5 bases). From germline, CDR1 is SQVTM and CDR2 ANQGSEA. Trimming pared 7 bases from V and 2 bases from J, leaving 16 bases between. This CDR3 is 14 amino acids long. CDR3 in amino acids: CSAARGPTTDTQYF. The CDR3 DNA reads as TGCAGCGCCGCACGCGGGCCCACCACAGATACGCAGTATTTT.

The J gene is TRBJ1-4, the V gene TRBV5-1; no definite D call. This CDR3 spans 15 amino acids. With 4 bases removed from V and 1 base from J, the gap between germline ends came to 11 bases. Germline V CDR1 and CDR2: SGHRS, YFSETQ. CDR3: CASSPGFITNEKLFF. The DNA of the CDR3 is TGCGCCAGCAGCCCGGGATTTATAACTAATGAAAAACTGTTTTTT.

The genes are TRBV20-1 and TRBJ1-4, with D possibly TRBD1 on 6 matching bases. V lost 6 bases and J 7 bases, leaving 12 bases between the germline ends. This CDR3 has 12 residues. CDR1 and CDR2 (germline): DFQATT, SNEGSKA (reference sequence). CDR3 amino acids: CSAGGLSEKLFF. The CDR3 coding sequence is TGCAGTGCGGGGGGGCTGAGTGAAAAACTGTTTTTT.

The chain links TRBV7-3 to TRBJ2-1; 10 bases align to TRBD2. V was pared by 0 bases and J by 5 bases, with 4 bases of the junction left unmatched. This CDR3 is 16 amino acids long. Per germline, CDR1 SGHTA and CDR2 FQGTGA. The CDR3 sequence: CASSLTGLAGDNEQFF. DNA for the CDR3: TGTGCCAGCAGCTTAACTGGCCTAGCGGGAGACAATGAGCAGTTCTTC.